A single sample gave rise to the 32 T cell receptor beta chains below, sequenced in a study of tumor and adjacent non-tumor tissue in lung cancer. The library came from three nested PCR rounds adapted from ARM-PCR protocols. TCRdb redid the calling of the multiplex PCR reads with MiXCR, one entry per CDR3 protein. The data show tens of thousands of distinct CDR3 sequences, 60% to 70% seen once. No cell sorting was done before RNA was extracted from the tissue. Distant lung tissue was collected more than 3 cm away from the tumor edge. Sequencing input: distant non-tumor lung tissue. The receptors derive from a woman between 35 and 50 years old with non-small cell lung cancer.

This clonotype was counted a few times. The J gene is TRBJ2-1, the V gene TRBV20-1; D is perhaps TRBD1 (7 bases). Germline V gene lookup returns CDR1 DFQATT and CDR2 SNEGSKA (reference sequence). With 6 bases removed from V and 9 bases from J, the gap between germline ends came to 15 bases. This CDR3 contains 12 residues. The CDR3 protein is CSAYHRGGEQFF. CDR3 bases: TGCAGTGCATACCACAGGGGAGGTGAGCAGTTCTTC.

In regard to this clonotype: The junction shows a germline mismatch at one end, possibly a read error. V is TRBV5-5 and J is TRBJ1-6, with D unclear. The germline gives CDR1 SGHKS, CDR2 YYEKEE (reference sequence). The CDR3 runs 16 residues. The CDR3 DNA is TGTGCCGGCAGCTTGGACCTAGGTTCCTATAATTCACCTCTCCACTTT. Translating it yields CAGSLDLGSYNSPLHF.

This clonotype was seen ten or more times. V usage is TRBV11-1 and J usage is TRBJ2-5, with 10 bases aligning to TRBD1. This CDR3 comprises 14 residues. CDR1 is SGHAT, CDR2 FQDESV, per germline (reference sequence). V shed 4 bases, J shed 4 bases, and the junction held 3 bases outside the gene matches. The CDR3: CASSSGQGPETQYF. DNA of the CDR3: TGTGCCAGCAGCTCGGGACAGGGGCCAGAGACCCAGTACTTC.

Of note for this clonotype: The junction shows a germline mismatch at one end, possibly a read error. The chain combines TRBV6-2 or TRBV6-3 with TRBJ2-7; TRBD1 is a possible D gene (6 bases). Germline CDR1 MNHEY, CDR2 SVGEGT. This CDR3 has 15 residues. The CDR3 is CASTYSPDRFCEQYF. The CDR3 region has the DNA TGTGCCAGCACTTACTCCCCGGACAGATTCTGCGAGCAGTACTTC.

This clonotype was seen repeatedly, ten times or more. The chain carries TRBV10-1 and TRBJ2-3; possibly TRBD2 for D (5 bases). There are 13 residues in the CDR3. Looked up from germline, CDR1 is WNHNN and CDR2 is SYGVQD (reference sequence). V gave up 1 base and J gave up 10 bases, with 12 bases separating them. CDR3 coding DNA: TGCGCCAGCAGTGAGTATGTCGGGATCGCGCAGTATTTT. Protein product: CASSEYVGIAQYF.

In the case of this clonotype: The CDR3 does not end in the conserved phenylalanine or tryptophan, so this is likely a read error. The genes are TRBV11-2 and TRBJ2-3; D uncertain. The J call could be wrong; TRBJ1-5 is a better fit for the DNA end. The CDR3 totals 13 residues. Germline V gene sequence: CDR1 SGHAT, CDR2 FQNNGV. CDR3: CASNTRPGDTQHL. The CDR3 nucleotides read TGTGCCAGCAACACCCGTCCAGGCGATACGCAGCATTTA.

This clonotype was counted only a few times. A much larger clone is a single base away; this may be a read error. V gene TRBV5-4 combines with J gene TRBJ2-1; D perhaps matches TRBD2 (6 bases). Trimming took 7 bases from V and 7 from J, leaving 18 bases between them. This CDR3 contains 14 residues. Germline V lookup: CDR1 SGHNT, CDR2 YYREEE (reference sequence). DNA for the CDR3: TGTGCCAGCGGGGCGGGATCATCCCGGAATGAGCAGTTCTTC. Amino acid sequence: CASGAGSSRNEQFF.

Points on this clonotype: Mismatch with germline at one junction end may stem from a read error. The chain combines TRBV4-1 with TRBJ2-4, with 9 bases lining up with TRBD2. The CDR3 covers 19 residues. CDR1 and CDR2 from the germline V gene are MGHRA and YSYEKL. CDR3 in DNA: TGCACCAGCAGCCAAGTGGTAGCGGGAGAGATCTGGGATTTAAACATTCAGTACTTC. This gives the protein CTSSQVVAGEIWDLNIQYF.

As regards this clonotype: This CDR3 is missing its conserved last phenylalanine or tryptophan, likely due to a read error. For the CDR3, the DNA is TGTGCTAACAGCTTATCTGACTGGCAGTATCTT. It codes for CANSLSDWQYL. The V and J genes are TRBV11-2 and TRBJ2-3; D call uncertain. Germline CDR1 reads SGHAT; CDR2 reads FQNNGV. This CDR3 has 11 residues.

The chain has TRBV6-1 and TRBJ1-6, with TRBD1 as a possible D gene (5 bases). The germline V and J ends were trimmed by 2 bases and 18 bases, with 38 bases remaining between them. Germline CDR1 and CDR2: MNHNS and SASEGT. There are 20 residues in the CDR3. The CDR3 here is CASSETEGSRWSTYNSPHHF. In nucleotides, the CDR3 is TGTGCCAGCAGTGAAACGGAGGGGTCAAGATGGAGCACGTATAATTCACCACACCACTTT.

Comment on this clonotype: This sequence may be a read error, since a much larger clone differs from it by one base. The V gene is TRBV11-2, the J gene TRBJ2-7; D unclear. This CDR3 is 14 amino acids long. Germline V gene data show CDR1 as SGHAT and CDR2 as FQNNGV. The chain's CDR3 is CASSSTSNSYEQYF. The CDR3 DNA is TGCGCCAGCAGCTCAACCTCAAACTCCTACGAGCAGTACTTC. Full variable domain (rest looked up from reference TRBV11-2 and TRBJ2-7): EAGVAQSPRYKIIEKRQSVAFWCNPISGHATLYWYQQILGQGPKLLIQFQNNGVVDDSQLPKDRFSAERLKGVDSTLKIQPAKLEDSAVYLCASSSTSNSYEQYFGPGTRLTVT.

Regarding this clonotype: Since a much larger clone is just one base distant, this may be a read error. The chain combines TRBV28 with TRBJ2-4; 14 nucleotides match TRBD2. The V gene's germline CDR1 is MDHEN and CDR2 SYDVKM. The CDR3 runs to 17 residues. In DNA, the CDR3 is TGTACCAGCAGTTTGACTAGCGGGAGGGGGGCCAAAAACATTCAGTACTTC. It translates to CTSSLTSGRGAKNIQYF.

About this clonotype itself: A read error is possible here, since a much larger clone lies one base away. The chain links TRBV6-1 to TRBJ1-5, with D unclear. The CDR3 sequence is 14 residues long. The germline CDR1 and CDR2 sequences are MNHNS and SASEGT. The CDR3 DNA follows: TGTGGCAGCAACCAAGCAAGGGTTGGTCAGCCCCAGCATTTT. Translation: CGSNQARVGQPQHF.

The V and J genes are TRBV29-1 and TRBJ1-2; D is uncertain. V was clipped by 6 bases and J by 10 bases, with 33 bases between them. The CDR3 is 17 residues long. CDR1 SQVTM and CDR2 ANQGSEA come from the germline V gene. CDR3 sequence (DNA): TGCAGCGTCCCAGATCGTGGGCTCCTGAACGCTGCGTGGGTCTACACCTTC. Translated: CSVPDRGLLNAAWVYTF.

Regarding this clonotype: One end of the junction does not line up with germline, which may come from a read error. The J gene is TRBJ1-5, the V gene TRBV12-3 or TRBV12-4; no clear D gene. The J call may be in error: the DNA end matches TRBJ2-3 better. The CDR3 totals 14 residues. This CDR3 reads CASSFGQVNQPQYF. The CDR3, as DNA: TGTGCTAGCAGTTTCGGGCAGGTCAATCAGCCCCAGTATTTT.

Of note for this clonotype: The CDR3 does not end in the conserved phenylalanine or tryptophan, so this is likely a read error. The chain couples TRBV11-2 to TRBJ2-3; D gene uncertain. The tail of the sequence fits TRBJ1-5 better, so the J call may be wrong. The germline V gene has CDR1 SGHAT and CDR2 FQNNGV. This CDR3 spans 18 amino acids. CDR3 amino acids: CASSLDQMGGAGQNTQHS. The CDR3 DNA follows: TGTGCCAGCAGCTTAGATCAAATGGGTGGCGCTGGTCAAAATACACAGCATTCT.

The chain couples TRBV28 to TRBJ2-1; 9 nucleotides align to TRBD2. Germline V CDR1 and CDR2: MDHEN, SYDVKM. The CDR3 is 16 residues long. J was trimmed by 5 bases and V by 5 bases; bases with no gene match: 10. CDR3 loop: CASSTQTSGKHNEQFF. Written as DNA, the CDR3 is TGTGCCAGCAGTACCCAGACTAGCGGAAAGCACAATGAGCAGTTCTTC.

With respect to this clonotype: One junction end does not reproduce the germline sequence, and a read error may be involved. The chain is built from TRBV12-3 or TRBV12-4 and TRBJ2-2; perhaps D is TRBD1 or TRBD2 (5 bases each). The CDR3 is 14 amino acids. CDR3 residues: CASGRETNTGELSF. The CDR3 DNA follows: TGTGCCAGCGGCAGGGAAACGAACACCGGGGAGCTGTCTTTT.

This clonotype has at least ten counts. The rearrangement links TRBV4-1 to TRBJ2-4, with 7 bases identical to TRBD2. The CDR3 has 20 amino acids. Germline trimming cut 0 bases from V and 2 bases from J; bases unmatched to any gene: 16. Germline CDR1 reads MGHRA; CDR2 reads YSYEKL. The CDR3 here is CASSQENPAGWPGTKNIQYF. DNA of the CDR3: TGCGCCAGCAGCCAAGAAAACCCAGCGGGGTGGCCTGGGACCAAAAACATTCAGTACTTC.

A remark on this clonotype: The junction does not match germline at one end; this may be a read error. The rearrangement joins TRBV6-6 to TRBJ1-2; 11 positions match TRBD1. CDR3 length equals 15 residues. Germline lookup yields CDR1 MNHNY and CDR2 SVGAGI (reference sequence). The CDR3 reads CVSSSRDRGTGDYTF. CDR3 sequence (DNA): TGCGTCAGCAGCTCACGGGACAGGGGGACGGGAGACTACACCTTC.

The chain carries TRBV28 and TRBJ1-6; unclear D gene. CDR1 and CDR2 from the germline V gene are MDHEN and SYDVKM. This CDR3 spans 14 amino acids. V lost 7 bases and J 6 bases, leaving 13 bases between the germline ends. The CDR3 here is CASILGLCNSPLHF. The CDR3, as DNA: TGTGCCAGCATCCTGGGTCTCTGTAATTCACCCCTCCACTTT.

Concerning this clonotype itself: The CDR3 carries no conserved terminal phenylalanine or tryptophan, so it likely arises from a read error. The chain couples TRBV11-3 to TRBJ2-6; the D is unclear. Per the germline V gene, CDR1 is SGHNT and CDR2 is YENEEA. Between the trimmed V and J ends, which lost 8 bases and 6 bases, there was a span of 14 bases. This CDR3 has 14 residues. The CDR3 loop reads CASGSGDEANVLTL. The CDR3 region has the DNA TGTGCCAGCGGCTCTGGGGATGAGGCCAACGTCCTGACTCTC.

About this clonotype: A read error may produce the germline difference seen at one junction end. The chain employs TRBV12-3 or TRBV12-4 and TRBJ1-5, with D hard to call. The CDR3 contains 11 residues. CDR3 in DNA: TGTGCCAGCACTATGGGTCAGCCTCAGCATTTT. Its protein product is CASTMGQPQHF.

This clonotype qualifies as medium-sized. V gene TRBV11-3 combines with J gene TRBJ1-4; a weak D match, TRBD1 (5 bases). Between the trimmed V and J ends, which lost 1 base and 1 base, there was a span of 13 bases. The CDR3 is made up of 17 amino acids. The germline V gene encodes CDR1 SGHNT and CDR2 YENEEA. The CDR3 sequence: CASSLGTGVGTNEKLFF. CDR3 nucleotide sequence: TGTGCCAGCAGCTTAGGAACAGGAGTGGGAACTAATGAAAAACTGTTTTTT.

V is TRBV28 and J is TRBJ1-5, with unresolved D. V lost 6 bases to trimming and J lost 5 bases, with 17 bases between them. The CDR3 length is 15 residues. Germline V gene lookup returns CDR1 MDHEN and CDR2 SYDVKM. CDR3 sequence: CASSPVRGLDQPQHF. The CDR3 DNA reads TGTGCCAGCAGCCCGGTGCGGGGTCTTGATCAGCCCCAGCATTTT.

In this sample, this clonotype turned up a few times. Given a much more abundant clone one base away, this may be a read error. CDR3 loop: CSVVTDTYNYGYTF. As DNA, the CDR3 is TGCAGCGTTGTGACGGATACCTATAACTATGGCTACACCTTC. The J gene is TRBJ1-2, the V gene TRBV29-1; no firm D call. Looked up from germline, CDR1 is SQVTM and CDR2 is ANQGSEA. This CDR3 contains 14 residues. V was shortened by 4 bases and J by 1 base, with 13 bases between the two germline ends.

This clonotype was seen ten or more times. The chain couples TRBV12-3 or TRBV12-4 to TRBJ1-2, with TRBD1 matching over 7 bases. The CDR3 extends over 13 amino acids. V was clipped by 7 bases and J by 4 bases; unmatched bases: 6. This chain's CDR3 is CASIPGQIYGYTF. As DNA, the CDR3 is TGTGCCAGCATCCCGGGACAGATCTATGGCTACACCTTC.

The sample holds a few counts of this clonotype. The chain couples TRBV20-1 to TRBJ2-7, with D perhaps matching TRBD1 (5 bases). Per germline, CDR1 DFQATT and CDR2 SNEGSKA (reference sequence). The CDR3 runs 12 residues. V was shortened by 4 bases and J by 2 bases, with 9 bases between the two germline ends. The DNA for the CDR3 is TGCAGTGCTAATGGACAACCCTACGAGCAGTACTTC. This codes for CSANGQPYEQYF.

Only a few counts were recorded for this clonotype. Possible read error: a much larger clone is one base away. The chain carries TRBV29-1 and TRBJ1-2, with a weak D call TRBD1 (5 bases). Germline V gene sequence: CDR1 SQVTM, CDR2 ANQGSEA. This CDR3 spans 14 amino acids. Trimming shortened V by 3 bases and J by 4 bases, and 15 bases separated the two germline ends. The DNA of the CDR3 is TGCAGCGTTGAGGGTCAGGGAACTAGCTATGGCTACACCTTC. This translates into CSVEGQGTSYGYTF.

Comment on this clonotype: Mismatch with germline at one junction end may stem from a read error. The chain links TRBV6-5 to TRBJ2-7, with a possible D match to TRBD1 (5 bases). CDR1 and CDR2 from the germline V gene are MNHEY and SVGAGI. The CDR3 has 14 amino acids. The CDR3, as DNA: TGTGCCGGCAGTTCCGTTATCACAAGGGGCGAGCAGTACTTC. Its protein is CAGSSVITRGEQYF.

By proportion, this clonotype is medium-sized. The chain couples TRBV11-1 to TRBJ2-1, with TRBD1 identical over 10 bases. CDR1 and CDR2 (germline): SGHAT, FQDESV (reference sequence). The CDR3 is 16 residues long. The junction had 9 bases not matched to a gene; V was cut back by 5 bases and J by 5 bases. CDR3 region: CASSVGPGQGHNEQFF. CDR3 DNA: TGTGCCAGCAGCGTAGGACCGGGACAGGGGCACAATGAGCAGTTCTTC. Filled out from reference TRBV11-1 and TRBJ2-1, the complete variable domain reads EAEVAQSPRYKITEKSQAVAFWCDPISGHATLYWYRQILGQGPELLVQFQDESVVDDSQLPKDRFSAERLKGVDSTLKIQPAELGDSAMYLCASSVGPGQGHNEQFFGPGTRLTVL.

As for this clonotype: A read error may produce the germline difference seen at one junction end. The chain is built from TRBV11-3 and TRBJ2-2, with D possibly TRBD2 on 6 matching bases. The CDR3 is 14 amino acids. Germline CDR1 SGHNT, CDR2 YENEEA. The CDR3 DNA sequence: TGTGTCAGCAGCCCACGGGGGAACGCCGGGGAACTGTTTTTT. This gives the protein CVSSPRGNAGELFF. The full variable domain, rest sourced from reference TRBV11-3 and TRBJ2-2, is EAGVVQSPRYKIIEKKQPVAFWCNPISGHNTLYWYLQNLGQGPELLIRYENEEAVDDSQLPKDRFSAERLKGVDSTLKIQPAELGDSAVYLCVSSPRGNAGELFFGEGSRLTVL.